The 23 T cell receptor beta chains in this list originate from one sample, sequenced in a study of T cells in Graves' hyperthyroidism and ophthalmopathy. Amplified regions were TCR beta CDR3 sequences from RNA transcripts. The HTBI set primed first-round TCR CDR3 RT-PCR. TCRdb re-called the multiplex PCR reads through MiXCR, storing one row per CDR3 protein. The repertoire has around 500,000 distinct CDR3 sequences, 20% to 25% of them found once; the top ten carry about 53%. The specimen sequenced was blood. Receptors originate from a woman aged 70-85 years with Graves' ophthalmopathy.

This clonotype appeared a few times. This sequence joins TRBV6-1 and TRBJ2-4; no firm D call. The V end was cut by 2 bases, the J end by 9 bases, with 11 bases between. The CDR3 runs 13 residues. Germline V gives CDR1 MNHNS, CDR2 SASEGT. The CDR3: CASSEYGTPIQYF. CDR3 bases: TGTGCCAGCAGTGAATACGGAACCCCCATTCAGTACTTC.

This clonotype was recorded a few times. DNA for the CDR3: TGTGCCAGCAGCTTGGGGGGTTCACCCCTCCACTTT. It specifies CASSLGGSPLHF. This chain joins TRBV5-8 and TRBJ1-6; D gene uncertain. CDR3 length equals 12 residues. V lost 0 bases to trimming and J lost 9 bases, with 4 bases between them. Germline values: CDR1 SGHTS, CDR2 YDEGEE.

The chain has TRBV6-2 or TRBV6-3 and TRBJ2-2, with D tentatively TRBD2 (6 bases). The V end lost 5 bases, the J end lost 8 bases, and 21 bases lay between the germline ends. The CDR3 extends over 16 amino acids. Germline lookup yields CDR1 MNHEY and CDR2 SVGEGT. The CDR3 spells CASSPTSRRWSGELFF. The CDR3 coding sequence is TGTGCCAGCAGTCCAACTAGCCGGAGATGGTCTGGGGAGCTGTTTTTT.

The gene calls are TRBV5-1 and TRBJ1-1; D remains unclear. Germline V gene data show CDR1 as SGHRS and CDR2 as YFSETQ. The CDR3 loop spans 14 amino acids. Trimming took off 1 base at V and 0 bases at J, with 7 bases between the two ends. CDR3 nucleotides: TGCGCCAGCAGCTTGCACAACTTGAACACTGAAGCTTTCTTT. This encodes CASSLHNLNTEAFF.

The V and J genes are TRBV20-1 and TRBJ2-1; D not resolved. The CDR3 is 10 amino acids. Germline assignment: CDR1 DFQATT and CDR2 SNEGSKA (reference sequence). V shed 6 bases and J shed 7 bases, with 7 bases lying between them. The CDR3: CSAGHNEQFF. The CDR3 DNA reads TGCAGTGCCGGCCATAATGAGCAGTTCTTC.

This clonotype was counted at least ten times. This chain connects TRBV2 to TRBJ2-1, with no clear D. There are 14 residues in the CDR3. The ends were cut back, 6 bases at V and 5 bases at J, with 14 bases in the middle. From germline, CDR1 is SNHLY and CDR2 FYNNEI. The CDR3 protein is CASSQVDYHNEQFF. CDR3 nucleotides: TGTGCCAGCAGCCAGGTTGATTACCACAATGAGCAGTTCTTC. Drawing the rest from reference TRBV2 and TRBJ2-1, the complete variable domain is EPEVTQTPSHQVTQMGQEVILRCVPISNHLYFYWYRQILGQKVEFLVSFYNNEISEKSEIFDDQFSVERPDGSNFTLKIRSTKLEDSAMYFCASSQVDYHNEQFFGPGTRLTVL.

As regards this clonotype: A much more abundant neighbour one base away suggests this may be a read error. This chain connects TRBV12-3 or TRBV12-4 to TRBJ2-5; the D gene is possibly TRBD1 (6 bases). The V gene lost 5 bases and the J gene lost 0 bases, with 10 bases spanning the gap. The CDR3 sequence is 14 residues long. This chain's CDR3 is CASSGGINQETQYF. CDR3 nucleotides: TGTGCCAGCAGTGGGGGCATAAACCAAGAGACCCAGTACTTC.

Regarding this clonotype: A read error may explain this, as a much larger clone is one base away. The rearrangement uses TRBV6-5 and TRBJ1-2; D is uncertain. Per the germline V gene, CDR1 is MNHEY and CDR2 is SVGAGI. The CDR3 sequence is 17 residues long. Trimming removed 0 bases from V and 2 bases from J, with 16 bases in between. CDR3 sequence reads: CASSYSTVEGTNYGYTF. CDR3 coding DNA: TGTGCCAGCAGTTACTCGACCGTGGAGGGCACAAACTATGGCTACACCTTC.

The J gene is TRBJ1-5, the V gene TRBV10-3; maybe TRBD1 (6 bases). This CDR3 has 14 residues. V gave up 3 bases and J gave up 7 bases, with 13 bases separating them. Germline V lookup: CDR1 ENHRY, CDR2 SYGVKD. This CDR3 is CAISDGAGVQPQHF. The CDR3 DNA follows: TGTGCCATCAGTGATGGGGCAGGGGTACAGCCCCAGCATTTT.

This clonotype came up a few times. The germline gene is not matched at one end of the junction; a read error may be the cause. V usage is TRBV12-3 or TRBV12-4 and J usage is TRBJ1-5, with D tentatively TRBD1 (5 bases). There are 14 residues in the CDR3. The CDR3 here is CASNLGVRNQPQHF. The CDR3 nucleotides are TGTGCCAGCAATTTAGGGGTCCGCAATCAGCCCCAGCATTTT.

This clonotype was picked up a small number of times. CDR3 protein: CATSTGGGSNQPQHF. The CDR3 region has the DNA TGTGCCACCAGTACCGGGGGGGGCAGCAATCAGCCCCAGCATTTT. This chain uses TRBV24-1 with TRBJ1-5; weak D call: TRBD1 (6 bases). V dropped 6 bases and J dropped 1 base, with 12 bases sitting between them. Germline V gives CDR1 KGHDR, CDR2 SFDVKD. The CDR3 is made up of 15 amino acids.

V gene TRBV20-1 combines with J gene TRBJ1-6; D is unresolved. The V and J ends lost 3 bases and 10 bases respectively, with 13 bases between them. The germline gives CDR1 DFQATT, CDR2 SNEGSKA (reference sequence). The length of the CDR3 is 13 residues. The CDR3 loop reads CSARPQPESPLHF. The CDR3 DNA reads as TGCAGTGCTAGGCCGCAGCCGGAATCACCCCTCCACTTT.

This clonotype was counted a few times. The chain is built from TRBV12-3 or TRBV12-4 and TRBJ1-1, with 9 bases fitting TRBD1. The CDR3 sequence is 11 residues long. Germline trimming cut 6 bases from V and 11 bases from J; bases unmatched to any gene: 4. The CDR3 region has the DNA TGTGCCAGCAGCCACAGGGGGCCGGCTTTCTTT. This sequence encodes CASSHRGPAFF.

This clonotype was seen a handful of times. The chain joins TRBV9 to TRBJ2-1, with D perhaps TRBD2 (6 bases). The V gene's germline CDR1 is SGDLS and CDR2 YYNGEE. The CDR3 is 13 amino acids. Trimming stripped 0 bases from V and 8 bases from J, with 9 bases between. The CDR3, as DNA: TGTGCCAGCAGCGTAGCTGGGGAGGATGAGCAGTTCTTC. It translates to CASSVAGEDEQFF.

The chain recombines TRBV28 with TRBJ1-3; D call uncertain. V lost 5 bases and J lost 2, with 13 bases in between. From germline, CDR1 is MDHEN and CDR2 SYDVKM. The CDR3 has 15 residues. The CDR3 nucleotides read TGTGCCAGCAGTACCTCGGGAAGTACTGGAAACACCATATATTTT. It yields the protein CASSTSGSTGNTIYF. Drawing the rest from reference TRBV28 and TRBJ1-3, the complete variable domain is DVKVTQSSRYLVKRTGEKVFLECVQDMDHENMFWYRQDPGLGLRLIYFSYDVKMKEKGDIPEGYSVSREKKERFSLILESASTNQTSMYLCASSTSGSTGNTIYFGEGSWLTVV.

Only a few counts were recorded for this clonotype. This chain links TRBV7-2 with TRBJ2-7; 7 bases fit TRBD1. Germline V gives CDR1 SGHTA, CDR2 FQGNSA. V lost 3 bases to trimming and J lost 3 bases; unmatched junction nucleotides: 2. The CDR3 consists of 13 residues. The CDR3 nucleotides are TGTGCCAGCAGCTTTCCAGGGGGCTACGAGCAGTACTTC. Encoded protein: CASSFPGGYEQYF.

There are a few counts of this clonotype. The gene calls are TRBV7-3 and TRBJ2-1, with D tentatively TRBD1 (5 bases). Deletions cut 0 bases from V and 0 bases from J, with 12 bases between. CDR1 is SGHTA and CDR2 is FQGTGA in the germline V gene. This CDR3 comprises 17 residues. Here the CDR3 reads CASSLTPGYSSYNEQFF. The CDR3 region has the DNA TGTGCCAGCAGCTTAACTCCAGGGTATTCCTCCTACAATGAGCAGTTCTTC.

As for this clonotype: Here the CDR3 omits its conserved ending phenylalanine or tryptophan, so a read error is the likely source. The chain uses TRBV19 and TRBJ2-5, with D hard to call. The length of the CDR3 is 11 residues. The germline gives CDR1 LNHDA, CDR2 SQIVND (reference sequence). Trimming took off 6 bases at V and 2 bases at J, with 4 bases between the two ends. CDR3 amino acids: CASSSQETQYS. CDR3 DNA: TGTGCCAGTAGCTCTCAAGAGACCCAGTACTCC.

This clonotype has at least ten counts. The chain joins TRBV7-3 to TRBJ2-7; no reliable D call. The CDR3 loop spans 13 amino acids. Germline CDR1 SGHTA, CDR2 FQGTGA. V gave up 5 bases and J gave up 0 bases, with 8 bases separating them. The DNA for the CDR3 is TGTGCCAGCAGCCTACGGGCCTCCTACGAGCAGTACTTC. This gives the protein CASSLRASYEQYF.

This clonotype was picked up many times. The J gene is TRBJ2-1, the V gene TRBV20-1; 13 positions agree with TRBD2. This CDR3 has 15 amino acids. The J segment lost 4 bases and the V segment lost 3 bases, leaving 3 bases of the junction unmatched. Germline V gene sequence: CDR1 DFQATT, CDR2 SNEGSKA (reference sequence). This CDR3 is CSARGTSGTYNEQFF. Written as DNA, the CDR3 is TGCAGTGCTAGGGGGACTAGCGGGACGTACAATGAGCAGTTCTTC.

This clonotype was observed a handful of times. The V call is TRBV7-8, the J call TRBJ1-2; D not resolved. Deletions cut 4 bases from V and 4 bases from J, with 10 bases between. CDR1 is SGHVS and CDR2 is FQNEAQ in the germline V gene. The CDR3 runs 13 residues. The chain's CDR3 is CASSSAMTYGYTF. The CDR3 nucleotides read TGTGCCAGCAGCTCCGCTATGACCTATGGCTACACCTTC.

This clonotype was detected a few times. Since no conserved phenylalanine or tryptophan closes the CDR3, a read error is the likely cause. The V call is TRBV3-1, the J call TRBJ2-7; D is undetermined. This CDR3 has 14 amino acids. Trimming took off 0 bases at V and 0 bases at J, with 6 bases between the two ends. Germline assignment: CDR1 LGHDT and CDR2 YNNKEL (reference sequence). CDR3 sequence: CASSQDASSYEQYL. The CDR3 DNA reads as TGTGCCAGCAGCCAAGACGCCTCCTCCTACGAGCAGTACCTC.

This sequence joins TRBV28 and TRBJ1-1, with a tentative D call TRBD1 (6 bases). Germline CDR1 MDHEN, CDR2 SYDVKM. V was shortened by 6 bases and J by 0 bases, with 11 bases between the two germline ends. The CDR3 runs 14 residues. In DNA, the CDR3 is TGTGCCAGCAGACAGGGACGGCTGAACACTGAAGCTTTCTTT. As protein: CASRQGRLNTEAFF.